This paragraph reports one T cell receptor (beta chain). From the RT-PCR reads, TCRdb called clonotypes with MiXCR, one entry per CDR3 protein. The table includes more than 600,000 distinct CDR3 sequences, approximately 15% detected once. CDR1 and CDR2 from the germline V gene are SGHNT and YYREEE (reference sequence). V dropped 4 bases and J dropped 6 bases, with 25 bases sitting between them. The length of the CDR3 is 17 residues. Sequenced material: memory CD4+ T cells from blood. This sequence joins TRBV5-4 and TRBJ2-5; tentatively, D is TRBD1 (5 bases). The sequence came from a female donor in good health, serving as a healthy control. In DNA, the CDR3 is TGTGCCAGCAGCCCACCGGGTACAGAGGACATAGGTCAGACCCAGTACTTC. Protein sequence: CASSPPGTEDIGQTQYF.